Below, one TCR beta chain is given with its context. Its cognate antigen is unknown. The CDR3 has 14 amino acids. Germline V lookup: CDR1 MNHEY, CDR2 SMNVEV (reference sequence). Trimming at V came to 1 base and at J to 4 bases, leaving 3 bases not matched to a gene. These data come from a study of T cell responses to AZD1222 COVID-19 vaccine. Findings of the study overall: Reportedly, nearly half of unique spike TCRs recognized epitopes outside B.1.351/B.1.1.7 mutations.

Method: immunoSEQ multiplex PCR; TCRdb's copy keeps in-frame clones and lacks some. The sample contains some 100,000 clones, approximately 87% of which appear only once. The receptor was derived from an adult who received the AZD1222 COVID-19 vaccine. The chain carries TRBV27 and TRBJ1-2, with TRBD1 identical over 7 bases. Specimen: peripheral blood, collected 28 days after the second AZD1222 dose. In nucleotides, the CDR3 is TGTGCCAGCAGTTTATATACAGGGGCCTATGGCTACACCTTC. This gives the protein CASSLYTGAYGYTF.